In this sample, the clone carrying this TCR beta chain turned up a few times. Its antigen is still unknown. From germline, CDR1 is SEHNR and CDR2 FQNEAQ (reference sequence). Trimming took 1 base from V and 5 from J, leaving 8 bases between them. The CDR3 spans 13 residues. This entry comes from a study of human T cells and chemical hapten exposure. Findings and limits, study-wide: Against controls, expanded TCRs gave rise to significantly more large CDR3 similarity clusters.

Time point reported: patch test 2, 6 weeks after DPC sensitization. The treatment was: therapeutic diphenylcyclopropenone sensitization with weekly scalp DPC. Each cDNA molecule in the library carried unique molecular identifiers. TCRdb redid the calling of the RACE reads with MiXCR, one entry per CDR3 protein. The sample contains over 85,000 distinct CDR3 sequences, approximately 8.6% of which appear only once. The chain combines TRBV7-9 with TRBJ2-5; possible D gene TRBD2, 6 bases. Sequencing was performed on whole blood, taken in connection with sensitization to the hapten diphenylcyclopropenone (DPC). This sequence originates from a woman in her 40s with alopecia areata. Some clones in this sample may be carry-over from other donors' samples. The CDR3 DNA sequence: TGTGCCAGCAGCTTAGGCGGGGAGGAGACCCAGTACTTC. Its translation is CASSLGGEETQYF.